This T cell receptor (beta chain) was identified during a study of T cells in tuberculosis. Study results and limitations: Smaller alpha distances in active tuberculosis partly reflected shorter CDR3-alpha lengths.

Time point specified: new active TB diagnosis, blood taken before or within 7 days of starting treatment. Note on this clone: Its antigen is currently unknown.

Sequencing used immunoSEQ multiplex PCR; TCRdb keeps in-frame clones, though not all of them. The data contain roughly 34,000 clones, roughly 85% of them seen just once; the ten biggest clones take up less than 6.5%. The V segment lost 5 bases and the J segment 1 base; nucleotides outside the gene matches: 3. In germline, CDR1 is MNHNY, CDR2 SVGAGI (reference sequence). The CDR3 runs to 15 residues. The sequenced sample was PBMCs, obtained at tuberculosis diagnosis. This TCR came from an adult with tuberculosis. The V call is TRBV6-6, the J call TRBJ1-5, with 9 nucleotides matching TRBD1. CDR3 in DNA: TGTGCCAGCAGTCGGGACAGGGTGAGCAATCAGCCCCAGCATTTT. The encoded protein is CASSRDRVSNQPQHF.